This T cell receptor (beta chain) is from a study of control samples from healthy donors and cancer patients. Trimming cost V 5 bases and J 1 base, with 7 bases left between them. The CDR3 covers 13 residues. Sequenced by immunoSEQ multiplex PCR; TCRdb stores in-frame clones only, minus some. The sample consists of about 140,000 clones, 75% to 90% of them appearing once. Sequenced sample: blood. The genes are TRBV12-3 or TRBV12-4 and TRBJ2-3; unclear D gene. This clonotype was obtained from a woman in her thirties in good health. CDR3 sequence: CASSLSRTDTQYF. The CDR3 DNA reads as TGTGCCAGCAGTCTCTCCCGCACAGATACGCAGTATTTT.